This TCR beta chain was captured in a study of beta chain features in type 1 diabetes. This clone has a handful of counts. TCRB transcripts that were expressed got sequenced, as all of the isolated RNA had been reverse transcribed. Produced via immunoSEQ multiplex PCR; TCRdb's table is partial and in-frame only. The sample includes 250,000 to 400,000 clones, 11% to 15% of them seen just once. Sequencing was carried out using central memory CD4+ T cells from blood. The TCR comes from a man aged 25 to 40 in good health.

The CDR3, as DNA: TGTGCCAGCAGAGTCGGACAGGGTCCGGAGACCCAGTACTTC. Translated: CASRVGQGPETQYF. The chain joins TRBV7-9 to TRBJ2-5, with TRBD1 matching 8 bases. The CDR3 is 14 amino acids. CDR1 is SEHNR and CDR2 is FQNEAQ in the germline V gene (reference sequence). The J segment lost 5 bases and the V segment lost 6 bases, leaving 8 bases of the junction unmatched.